This TCR beta chain originates from a study of blood T cells in healthy people across ages. The authors drew approximately 9 milliliters of peripheral blood from each donor. As to this clonotype: No antigen is known for it. A much bigger clone sits one base away, suggesting this may be a read error.

The CDR3 has 13 residues. Trimming at V came to 7 bases and at J to 6 bases, leaving 3 bases not matched to a gene. Germline loops: CDR1 SNHLY, CDR2 FYNNEI. Study results and caveats: No conclusive comparison of naive versus antigen-experienced cells was possible with unsorted PBMCs. The diversity estimates, figures obtained from one million T cells, were considered underestimates.

A second about 7 to 11 cycle PCR used barcoded and J-beta primers. A template-switch adaptor with 12 random nucleotides tagged each cDNA molecule. One entry per CDR3 protein, called by TCRdb with MiXCR from the 5' RACE reads. The table includes fewer than 2 million distinct CDR3 sequences, about two fifths detected once. Sequenced: blood. This receptor was obtained from a human donor in good health. The chain employs TRBV2 and TRBJ1-4; 9 bases are shared with TRBD1. In nucleotides, the CDR3 is TGTGCCAGCATCCGGGACAGGGATGAAAAACTGTTTTTT. Its translation: CASIRDRDEKLFF.